Sequencing of this TCR beta chain was carried out in a study of shared clonotypes between healthy human individuals. CDR3 size: 16 residues. Germline V gene lookup returns CDR1 MNHEY and CDR2 SMNVEV (reference sequence). Trimming took 8 bases from V and 5 from J, leaving 21 bases between them. Sequencing was performed with immunoSEQ multiplex PCR; in TCRdb, only in-frame clones are kept and a portion is missing. There are fewer than 550,000 clones in the sample; about 75% occur only once, and roughly an eighth lies in the top ten. Study outcomes and limitations: Blood alone was sampled, and tissue repertoires likely differ.

This clone was recorded only once. Its antigen is currently unknown. The V and J genes are TRBV27 and TRBJ2-2; the D gene is possibly TRBD2 (6 bases). Sequencing used PBMCs. This clonotype originated in a middle-aged woman in good health. Some clones in this sample may be carry-over from other donors' samples. The CDR3: CASCRGGNRGTGELFF. In nucleotides, the CDR3 is TGTGCCAGCTGCCGGGGAGGTAATAGAGGGACCGGGGAGCTGTTTTTT.